These T cell receptor beta chains were read from a single sample in a study of shared clonotypes between healthy human individuals. Sequenced by immunoSEQ multiplex PCR; TCRdb stores in-frame clones only, minus some. The table shows approximately 1.1 million clones, with 78% occurring only once. Sequencing was done on a sample of memory CD4+ T cells from PBMCs. The receptors were sampled from a man younger than 30 in good health. Some clones in this sample may be carry-over from other donors' samples. Both conserved end residues are part of each CDR3. D genes are given only for firm matches. Part of the rows lack a size; the others show once, few, many or a class for expanded clones.

D: NA
V: TRBV6-1
J: TRBJ2-7
size: NA
DNA: TGTGCCAGCAGTGAAGGGACATTTAGCTCCTACGAGCAGTACTTC
CDR3: CASSEGTFSSYEQYF

D: NA
V: TRBV28
J: TRBJ2-4
size: NA
DNA: TGTGCCAGCAGTTTGTCGGGGCTTAGAGCCAAAAACATTCAGTACTTC
CDR3: CASSLSGLRAKNIQYF

D: TRBD1
V: TRBV28
J: TRBJ1-1
size: NA
DNA: TGTGCCAGCAGTCGACAGGGGGGGGTCACTGAAGCTTTCTTT
CDR3: CASSRQGGVTEAFF

D: NA
V: TRBV6-5
J: TRBJ1-1
size: once
DNA: TGTGCCAGCAGTTTTCGGACAGTAAACACTGAAGCTTTCTTT
CDR3: CASSFRTVNTEAFF

D: NA
V: TRBV7-9
J: TRBJ1-3
size: NA
DNA: TGTGCCAGCAGCCTAGCGGGGGTCGCCACCATATATTTT
CDR3: CASSLAGVATIYF

D: NA
V: TRBV19
J: TRBJ1-5
size: NA
DNA: TGTGCCAGTAGTATTTATGTGGACCGTCAGCCCCAGCATTTT
CDR3: CASSIYVDRQPQHF

D: NA
V: TRBV4-3
J: TRBJ1-1
size: NA
DNA: TGCGCCAGCAGCCTCTCGGGGAACACTGAAGCTTTCTTT
CDR3: CASSLSGNTEAFF

D: TRBD1
V: TRBV4-1
J: TRBJ2-7
size: NA
DNA: TGCGCCAGCACCCAAGCGACAGGGTACTACGAGCAGTACTTC
CDR3: CASTQATGYYEQYF

D: NA
V: TRBV7-3
J: TRBJ1-2
size: NA
DNA: TGTGCCAGCAGCCTCCCGGGCCCAGGGGGCTACACCTTC
CDR3: CASSLPGPGGYTF

D: NA
V: TRBV19
J: TRBJ1-5
size: once
DNA: TGTGCCAGTAGTACCTCAGCGAGAAGCAATCAGCCCCAGCATTTT
CDR3: CASSTSARSNQPQHF

D: TRBD2
V: TRBV11-3
J: TRBJ2-2
size: NA
DNA: TGTGCCAGCAGCTCCCCAGCGGGAGGGCCCCCCGGGGAGCTGTTTTTT
CDR3: CASSSPAGGPPGELFF

D: TRBD2
V: TRBV2
J: TRBJ2-7
size: NA
DNA: TGTGCCACCGGAGCGGGAGGGAGCTCCTACGAGCAGTACTTC
CDR3: CATGAGGSSYEQYF

D: NA
V: TRBV2
J: TRBJ1-5
size: NA
DNA: TGTGCCAGCGGGGGAGACCATCAGCCCCAGCATTTT
CDR3: CASGGDHQPQHF

D: NA
V: TRBV7-9
J: TRBJ1-1
size: NA
DNA: TGTGCCAGCACCGGACCTAGGGGGAGAGAAGCTTTCTTT
CDR3: CASTGPRGREAFF

D: TRBD2
V: TRBV10-3
J: TRBJ2-5
size: NA
DNA: TGTGCCATCAAAACGGGACTAGCGGAAGAGACCCAGTACTTC
CDR3: CAIKTGLAEETQYF

D: NA
V: TRBV7-9
J: TRBJ2-1
size: NA
DNA: TGTGCCAGCACCCCGTACCGGGGGAATCACAATGAGCAGTTCTTC
CDR3: CASTPYRGNHNEQFF

D: NA
V: TRBV7-3
J: TRBJ2-1
size: NA
DNA: TGTGCCAGCAGCCCTAGCGCATACAATGAGCAGTTCTTC
CDR3: CASSPSAYNEQFF

D: TRBD1
V: TRBV28
J: TRBJ1-4
size: NA
DNA: TGTGCCAGCAGTTTAGAAGGGACAGCGCTTAATGAAAAACTGTTTTTT
CDR3: CASSLEGTALNEKLFF

D: NA
V: TRBV4-2
J: TRBJ2-1
size: NA
DNA: TGTGCCAGCAGCCTAAGGGACGTAACCTACAATGAGCAGTTCTTC
CDR3: CASSLRDVTYNEQFF

D: NA
V: TRBV20-1
J: TRBJ1-1
size: NA
DNA: TGCAGTGCTCTAAAGGACACTGAAGCTTTCTTT
CDR3: CSALKDTEAFF

D: NA
V: TRBV28
J: TRBJ1-1
size: NA
DNA: TGTGCCAGCAGTTCCACCAACAGGAACACTGAAGCTTTCTTT
CDR3: CASSSTNRNTEAFF

D: NA
V: TRBV10-2
J: TRBJ2-7
size: NA
DNA: TGCGCCAGCAGCCCTAGAAGTTACGAGCAGTACTTC
CDR3: CASSPRSYEQYF

D: TRBD1
V: TRBV5-4
J: TRBJ1-2
size: NA
DNA: TGTGCCAGCAGCTCACCAGGGGGCGACTATGGCTACACCTTC
CDR3: CASSSPGGDYGYTF

D: NA
V: TRBV7-9
J: TRBJ2-3
size: NA
DNA: TGTGCCAGCAGCTTGATGTCGGTTGCTACGCAGTATTTT
CDR3: CASSLMSVATQYF

D: TRBD2
V: TRBV5-1
J: TRBJ2-5
size: NA
DNA: TGCGCCAGCAGCTTGGCCGGGCTAGCGGGAGTCTTAAGGGCAGAGACCCAGTACTTC
CDR3: CASSLAGLAGVLRAETQYF

D: NA
V: TRBV6-5
J: TRBJ1-6
size: NA
DNA: TGTGCCAGCAGTGCAGGACCGTATAATTCACCCCTCCACTTT
CDR3: CASSAGPYNSPLHF

D: NA
V: TRBV11-2
J: TRBJ2-5
size: once
DNA: TGTGCCAGCAGCTTAGGAGGGGCGGGGGAGACCCAGTACTTC
CDR3: CASSLGGAGETQYF

D: NA
V: TRBV7-3
J: TRBJ2-1
size: NA
DNA: TGTGCCAGCAGCTCGGCATGGGTGGGCAATGAGCAGTTCTTC
CDR3: CASSSAWVGNEQFF

D: NA
V: TRBV4-3
J: TRBJ1-2
size: many
DNA: TGCGCCAGCAGTCTCACAGGGAACTATGGCTACACCTTC
CDR3: CASSLTGNYGYTF

D: TRBD1
V: TRBV9
J: TRBJ2-5
size: NA
DNA: TGTGCCAGCAGCGCCAGGGACAGCAGGTACCAAGAGACCCAGTACTTC
CDR3: CASSARDSRYQETQYF

D: NA
V: TRBV27
J: TRBJ1-1
size: NA
DNA: TGTGCCAGCAGTTTATCCCTTACACTGGACCCACGGAACACTGAAGCTTTCTTT
CDR3: CASSLSLTLDPRNTEAFF